The rows below give T cell receptor beta chains drawn from one sample of a study of blood T cell repertoires in COVID-19. The assay was immunoSEQ multiplex PCR, and TCRdb's table has in-frame clones only and misses some. Here the sample spans 200,000 to 250,000 clones, 80% to 85% being singletons. Specimen: peripheral blood. Source of these receptors: a woman in her twenties or thirties who had recovered from COVID-19. Each CDR3 is given with its conserved first and last residue. Fields, in order: V gene, clone size, D gene, J gene, CDR3 DNA, CDR3 protein. The D gene is left open where the match is weak. Not every row has a clone size; where given, it reads once, few, many or a size class.

>TRBV21-1|.|.|TRBJ2-1
TGTGCCAGCAGCCCCCGGGACAGGGTAGCGGGAGATGACAATGAGCAGTTCTTC
CASSPRDRVAGDDNEQFF
>TRBV10-1|.|.|TRBJ1-2
TGCGCCAAAGGACTGTCATATGGCTACACCTTC
CAKGLSYGYTF
>TRBV12-3/TRBV12-4|few|.|TRBJ2-5
TGTGCCAGCAGTTCCCTAGAGACCCAGTACTTC
CASSSLETQYF
>TRBV7-3|.|TRBD2|TRBJ2-1
TGTGCCAGCAGCTTAGGACTAGCGGGAGCGGACAATGAGCAGTTCTTC
CASSLGLAGADNEQFF
>TRBV19|.|TRBD1|TRBJ2-7
TGTGCCAGTAGTATAAGGGGACAGGGAGGCTACGAGCAGTACTTC
CASSIRGQGGYEQYF
>TRBV28|.|.|TRBJ1-3
TGTGCCAGCAGTTTAACAGGTTTCCACTCTGGAAACACCATATATTTT
CASSLTGFHSGNTIYF
>TRBV4-1|.|TRBD2|TRBJ2-3
TGCGCCAGCAGCCCTAGTCTCATACTAGCGGGGTACACAGATACGCAGTATTTT
CASSPSLILAGYTDTQYF
>TRBV27|.|.|TRBJ2-2
TGTGCCAGCACTGGCGCGGACACCGGGGAGCTGTTTTTT
CASTGADTGELFF
>TRBV10-3|.|TRBD2|TRBJ2-5
TGTGCCATCAGTGAAGGACCGAGGCCAGCGGGAGGGGAGACCCAGTACTTC
CAISEGPRPAGGETQYF
>TRBV10-2|.|TRBD1|TRBJ2-5
TGCGCCAGCACTGGACAGGTTCAAGAGACCCAGTACTTC
CASTGQVQETQYF
>TRBV9|.|.|TRBJ1-2
TGTGCCAGCAGCTCCCCGACAGACTATGGCTACACCTTC
CASSSPTDYGYTF
>TRBV9|.|TRBD2|TRBJ2-7
TGTGCCAGCAGCTCGGGACTAGCGGGATACGAGCAGTACTTC
CASSSGLAGYEQYF
>TRBV6-5|.|TRBD2|TRBJ2-1
TGTGCCAGCACTGGTCTAGCGGGATGGGATGAGCAGTTCTTC
CASTGLAGWDEQFF
>TRBV12-3/TRBV12-4|few|.|TRBJ1-2
TGTGCCAGCAGTTTAGGGCAGGGCTGGGGCTACACCTTC
CASSLGQGWGYTF
>TRBV7-9|.|TRBD1|TRBJ1-2
TGTGCCAGCAGCTTAATTAGGGCAGGGGGTCCTCTTGGCTACACCTTC
CASSLIRAGGPLGYTF
>TRBV5-1|.|.|TRBJ2-1
TGCGCCAGCAGCTTTGGGGGGGCGCTTGACAATGAGCAGTTCTTC
CASSFGGALDNEQFF
>TRBV5-4|.|.|TRBJ2-1
TGTGCCAGCAGCCTGACTAGGGCCAACCACAATGAGCAGTTCTTC
CASSLTRANHNEQFF
>TRBV27|.|TRBD1|TRBJ2-7
TGTGCCAGCAGTTTATGGGGACAGGGCACCTACGAGCAGTACTTC
CASSLWGQGTYEQYF
>TRBV9|few|.|TRBJ1-1
TGTGCCAGCAGCGTAGCTACGGGTTTCGAAGCTTTCTTT
CASSVATGFEAFF
>TRBV4-1|.|.|TRBJ1-2
TGCGCCAGCAGCCAAGATTACGGGGGAGTGTATGGCTACACCTTC
CASSQDYGGVYGYTF
>TRBV4-1|.|TRBD1|TRBJ2-3
TGCGCCAGCAGCCAGAGACAGGGGATAAGCACAGATACGCAGTATTTT
CASSQRQGISTDTQYF
>TRBV6-4|once|.|TRBJ1-6
TGTGCCAGCAGTGATGGGGCGGATAATTCACCCCTCCACTTT
CASSDGADNSPLHF
>TRBV28|.|.|TRBJ1-2
TGTGCCAGCTCATCCTCTACTAACTATGGCTACACCTTC
CASSSSTNYGYTF
>TRBV28|.|TRBD2|TRBJ2-7
TGTGCCAGCAGTCCACGAGGTAGCGGGGTATACGAGCAGTACTTC
CASSPRGSGVYEQYF
>TRBV7-2|.|.|TRBJ1-2
TGTGCCAGCAGCTTCCAGGGCAACTATGGCTACACCTTC
CASSFQGNYGYTF
>TRBV5-1|once|.|TRBJ2-1
TGCGCCAGCACCCCGAGGATGGTGAGCAGCGACAATGAGCAGTTCTTC
CASTPRMVSSDNEQFF
>TRBV7-3|.|.|TRBJ1-1
TGTGCCAGCAGCCCCCTTGGGGCCTCGGACACTGAAGCTTTCTTT
CASSPLGASDTEAFF
>TRBV10-3|.|.|TRBJ2-5
TGTGCCACCCGGGACTTTTCGTACCAAGAGACCCAGTACTTC
CATRDFSYQETQYF
>TRBV30|many|.|TRBJ2-7
TGTGCCTGGAGTGTCGGGGACGAGCAGTACTTC
CAWSVGDEQYF
>TRBV19|once|TRBD1|TRBJ1-2
TGTGCCAGTAGTATATCCAGGACAGGGGCTGAGGGCTACACCTTC
CASSISRTGAEGYTF
>TRBV3-1/TRBV3-2|.|TRBD1|TRBJ1-6
TGTGCCAGCAGCCCTGGACAGGGAAGCTCACCCCTCCACTTT
CASSPGQGSSPLHF
>TRBV18|.|TRBD1|TRBJ1-2
TGTGCCAGCTCACCATCGACAGGGGGCGATGGCTACACCTTC
CASSPSTGGDGYTF
>TRBV2|few|.|TRBJ1-3
TGTGCCAGCAGTGAGTTAGACAGCGGAAACACCATATATTTT
CASSELDSGNTIYF
>TRBV20-1|.|.|TRBJ2-3
TGCAGTGCTGGGGAGCCTACGCAGTATTTT
CSAGEPTQYF
>TRBV12-3/TRBV12-4|.|.|TRBJ2-1
TGTGCCAGCAGTTTAGGGACAGACGACGAGCAGTTCTTC
CASSLGTDDEQFF
>TRBV28|.|TRBD1|TRBJ2-1
TGTGCCAGCAGTTTATCCAGGGGGCGCGGGCGAAATGAGCAGTTCTTC
CASSLSRGRGRNEQFF
>TRBV19|.|TRBD1|TRBJ2-3
TGTGCCAGTAGTTCCCCGACAGGGGGCACAGATACGCAGTATTTT
CASSSPTGGTDTQYF
>TRBV9|.|TRBD1|TRBJ1-4
TGTGCCAGCAGCCCACAGGGGGCAGCTAATGAAAAACTGTTTTTT
CASSPQGAANEKLFF
>TRBV7-9|.|.|TRBJ1-1
TGTGCCAGCAGCTTAGAAGGGGGCACTGAAGCTTTCTTT
CASSLEGGTEAFF
>TRBV2|.|.|TRBJ2-2
TGTGCCAGCAGACTCAGGGGAGGGGACACCGGGGAGCTGTTTTTT
CASRLRGGDTGELFF
>TRBV19|.|.|TRBJ1-2
TGTGCCAGTAGTTTTCAAGACTGGAACTATGGCTACACCTTC
CASSFQDWNYGYTF
>TRBV28|.|TRBD2|TRBJ2-3
TGTGCCAGCAGTCCGCGGACTAGCGGGAGGGCCGGAGATACGCAGTATTTT
CASSPRTSGRAGDTQYF
>TRBV7-9|.|TRBD2|TRBJ2-7
TGTGCCAGCAGCTTGGGACTAGCGGGCTCCTACGAGCAGTACTTC
CASSLGLAGSYEQYF
>TRBV9|.|.|TRBJ1-1
TGTGCCAGCAGCGTAAACAGCGGAATGAACACTGAAGCTTTCTTT
CASSVNSGMNTEAFF
>TRBV6-5|.|.|TRBJ1-6
TGTGCCAGCAGCCTTGGGAGCTCCTATAATTCACCCCTCCACTTT
CASSLGSSYNSPLHF
>TRBV28|.|.|TRBJ1-5
TGTGCCAGCAGTTTGGGACTTAGAGGCCCCAATCAGCCCCAGCATTTT
CASSLGLRGPNQPQHF
>TRBV27|.|.|TRBJ2-1
TGTGCCAGCAGTTCGCCTACTAGAGAGCAGTTCTTC
CASSSPTREQFF
>TRBV30|few|.|TRBJ1-5
TGTGCCTGGAGTCGAGAAGGCAATCAGCCCCAGCATTTT
CAWSREGNQPQHF
>TRBV2|.|.|TRBJ1-1
TGTGCCAGCAGTGTGGGGCAGGGGAATGAAGCTTTCTTT
CASSVGQGNEAFF